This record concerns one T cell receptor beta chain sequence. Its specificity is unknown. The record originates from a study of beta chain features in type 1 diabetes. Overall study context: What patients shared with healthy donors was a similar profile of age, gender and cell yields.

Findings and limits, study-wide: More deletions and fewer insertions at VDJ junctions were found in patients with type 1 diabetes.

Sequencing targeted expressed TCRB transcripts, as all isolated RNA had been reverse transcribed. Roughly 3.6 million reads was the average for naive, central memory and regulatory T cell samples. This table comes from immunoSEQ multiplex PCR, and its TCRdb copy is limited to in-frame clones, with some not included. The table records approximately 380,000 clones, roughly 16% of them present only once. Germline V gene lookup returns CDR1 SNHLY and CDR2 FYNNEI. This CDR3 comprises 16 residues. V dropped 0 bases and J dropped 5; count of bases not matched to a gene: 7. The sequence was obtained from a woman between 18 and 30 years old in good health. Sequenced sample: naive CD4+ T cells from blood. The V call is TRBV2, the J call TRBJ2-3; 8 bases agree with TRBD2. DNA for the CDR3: TGTGCCAGCAGTGAAGCTCGAGCGGGAGTGGGAGATACGCAGTATTTT. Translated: CASSEARAGVGDTQYF.